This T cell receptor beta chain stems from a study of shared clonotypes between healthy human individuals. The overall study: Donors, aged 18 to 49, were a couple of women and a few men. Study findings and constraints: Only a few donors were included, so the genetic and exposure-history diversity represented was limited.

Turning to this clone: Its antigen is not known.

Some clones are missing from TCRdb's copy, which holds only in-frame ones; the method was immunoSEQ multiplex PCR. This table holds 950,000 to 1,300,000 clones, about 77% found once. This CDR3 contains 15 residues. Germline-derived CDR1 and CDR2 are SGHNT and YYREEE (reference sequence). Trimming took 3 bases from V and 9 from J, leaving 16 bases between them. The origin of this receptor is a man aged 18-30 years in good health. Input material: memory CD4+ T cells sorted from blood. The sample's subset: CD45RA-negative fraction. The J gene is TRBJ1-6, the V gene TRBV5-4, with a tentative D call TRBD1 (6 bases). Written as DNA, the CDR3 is TGTGCCAGCAGCTGGGGTGGGGGGGCTGGTTCACCCCTCCACTTT. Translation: CASSWGGGAGSPLHF.